Listed here is a single T cell receptor beta chain. What it binds is unknown. The entry originates in a study of T cell responses to AZD1222 COVID-19 vaccine. Study observations and caveats: Only after the peak T cell response were repertoires sampled. Baseline serostatus was positive in only six AZD1222 recipients. CD4 TCRs covered the whole spike, strongest at regions 160-218 and 743-854. Compared with day 0, the breadth and depth of the Spike-specific TCR repertoire rose significantly after two doses of AZD1222.

TCRdb's copy holds only in-frame clones and misses some; the assay was immunoSEQ multiplex PCR. This sample has about 200,000 clones; 90% to 95% occur once, and the top ten carry around 1%. Germline-derived CDR1 and CDR2 are SGHKS and YYEKEE (reference sequence). This CDR3 comprises 17 residues. V shed 7 bases and J shed 2 bases, with 22 bases lying between them. The rearrangement links TRBV5-5 to TRBJ1-3; unclear D gene. This specimen consisted of peripheral blood, obtained 28 days after the second AZD1222 dose. The sequence came from an adult who received the AZD1222 COVID-19 vaccine. The CDR3 DNA reads as TGTGCCAGCTGCCCAGACCCGGGAGACTTTACTGGAAACACCATATATTTT. It codes for CASCPDPGDFTGNTIYF. The whole variable domain, remainder taken from reference TRBV5-5 and TRBJ1-3, is DAGVTQSPTHLIKTRGQQVTLRCSPISGHKSVSWYQQVLGQGPQFIFQYYEKEERGRGNFPDRFSARQFPNYSSELNVNALLLGDSALYLCASCPDPGDFTGNTIYFGEGSWLTVV.